A single sample gave rise to the 27 T cell receptor beta chains below, sequenced in a study of vaccination effects on CD4 cells after COVID-19. Following 10 days of culture, CD4+ T cells were isolated. These receptors are not linked to any known antigen. Assay used: immunoSEQ multiplex PCR; TCRdb lists only in-frame clones, some missing. The sample records some 63,000 clones, about 72% being singletons. Sequencing used CD4+ T cells from PBMCs cultured without peptide, obtained before COVID-19 vaccination. These receptor sequences come from a human donor who had a prior SARS-CoV-2 infection.

This clone has just a few counts. V usage is TRBV4-2 and J usage is TRBJ2-1; TRBD2 matches at 11 bases. The CDR3 is 20 amino acids. The ends lost 2 bases at V and 0 bases at J; junction bases unmatched: 12. Germline CDR1 is LGHNA and CDR2 is YNFKEQ. The CDR3, as DNA: TGTGCCAGCAGCCAAACTAGCGGGGGCCCGCTTCTACCCTCCTACAATGAGCAGTTCTTC. It yields the protein CASSQTSGGPLLPSYNEQFF.

The chain uses TRBV7-2 and TRBJ1-1; 7 positions match TRBD1. The CDR3 has 15 residues. CDR1 SGHTA and CDR2 FQGNSA come from the germline V gene. With V trimmed by 5 bases and J by 5 bases, 11 bases remained unmatched. The CDR3 DNA reads TGTGCCAGCAGCGTCGCGGACAGGTGGGGAACTGAAGCTTTCTTT. It yields the protein CASSVADRWGTEAFF.

The J gene is TRBJ1-3, the V gene TRBV10-3; 7 nucleotides agree with TRBD1. The CDR3 covers 17 residues. CDR1 and CDR2 from the germline V gene are ENHRY and SYGVKD. The ends lost 2 bases at V and 2 bases at J; junction bases unmatched: 9. CDR3 bases: TGTGCCATCAGTGAGACAGGGGCGCCAAATCCTGGAAACACCATATATTTT. Residues: CAISETGAPNPGNTIYF.

The V and J genes are TRBV6-1 and TRBJ1-1; TRBD1 agrees at 7 bases. Trimming at V came to 0 bases and at J to 0 bases, leaving 4 bases not matched to a gene. CDR3 size: 16 residues. Germline CDR1 and CDR2: MNHNS and SASEGT. The CDR3 loop reads CASSEADRILNTEAFF. The CDR3 DNA follows: TGTGCCAGCAGTGAAGCGGACAGGATTTTGAACACTGAAGCTTTCTTT.

This clone has just a few counts. V usage is TRBV18 and J usage is TRBJ2-7; possibly TRBD2 for D (5 bases). With 6 bases removed from V and 0 bases from J, the gap between germline ends came to 18 bases. Germline values: CDR1 KGHSH, CDR2 LQKENI. The CDR3 runs to 16 residues. CDR3 in amino acids: CASSGYWASSSYEQYF. In nucleotides, the CDR3 is TGTGCCAGCTCTGGGTATTGGGCTAGCAGCTCCTACGAGCAGTACTTC.

The chain carries TRBV11-2 and TRBJ2-3; D not resolved. The V end lost 5 bases, the J end lost 8 bases, and 26 bases lay between the germline ends. CDR1 is SGHAT, CDR2 FQNNGV, per germline. The CDR3 spans 17 residues. The CDR3 sequence: CASSVSMNPASLGTQYF. The CDR3 nucleotides are TGTGCCAGCAGCGTTTCTATGAATCCCGCGTCATTGGGTACGCAGTATTTT. The whole variable domain, remainder taken from reference TRBV11-2 and TRBJ2-3, is EAGVAQSPRYKIIEKRQSVAFWCNPISGHATLYWYQQILGQGPKLLIQFQNNGVVDDSQLPKDRFSAERLKGVDSTLKIQPAKLEDSAVYLCASSVSMNPASLGTQYFGPGTRLTVL.

This clone appeared many times. The V and J genes are TRBV7-9 and TRBJ2-1, with D possibly called TRBD1 or TRBD2 (5 bases each). The CDR3 spans 15 residues. V was trimmed by 3 bases and J by 4 bases, leaving 13 bases between them. Germline CDR1 reads SEHNR; CDR2 reads FQNEAQ (reference sequence). CDR3 sequence reads: CASSFQGENYNEQFF. The CDR3 DNA follows: TGTGCCAGCAGCTTCCAAGGGGAGAATTACAATGAGCAGTTCTTC.

The chain recombines TRBV2 with TRBJ2-1, with a tentative D call TRBD1 (6 bases). The CDR3 covers 15 residues. Germline assignment: CDR1 SNHLY and CDR2 FYNNEI. V dropped 2 bases and J dropped 9 bases, with 17 bases sitting between them. The CDR3 loop reads CASSERGTGYGEQFF. CDR3 coding DNA: TGTGCCAGCAGTGAAAGGGGGACGGGGTATGGTGAGCAGTTCTTC.

The chain employs TRBV18 and TRBJ2-3; possible D gene TRBD2, 6 bases. The CDR3 extends over 15 amino acids. The germline V gene has CDR1 KGHSH and CDR2 LQKENI. Trimming removed 1 base from V and 4 bases from J, with 12 bases in between. The CDR3, as DNA: TGTGCCAGCTCACCACGCAGCGGGTCCGCAGATACGCAGTATTTT. Translation gives CASSPRSGSADTQYF.

CDR3 bases: TGTGCCAGCAGCTGGGACCCCACTGAGCCCCAGCATTTT. Translating gives CASSWDPTEPQHF. The chain combines TRBV5-4 with TRBJ1-5, with a weak D call TRBD1 (5 bases). Germline V gene data show CDR1 as SGHNT and CDR2 as YYREEE (reference sequence). V gave up 3 bases and J gave up 8 bases, with 12 bases separating them. This CDR3 is 13 amino acids long.

The chain couples TRBV5-4 to TRBJ2-3, with 8 nucleotides matching TRBD2. The CDR3 length is 16 residues. CDR1 and CDR2 from the germline V gene are SGHNT and YYREEE (reference sequence). V dropped 1 base and J dropped 0; count of bases not matched to a gene: 4. CDR3 DNA: TGTGCCAGCAGCTTGCGACTAGCGTTCAGCACAGATACGCAGTATTTT. Amino acid sequence: CASSLRLAFSTDTQYF.

V gene TRBV6-5 combines with J gene TRBJ1-2; TRBD1 might be the D (5 bases). There are 15 residues in the CDR3. Per the germline V gene, CDR1 is MNHEY and CDR2 is SVGAGI. V was cut by 2 bases and J by 8 bases, with 18 bases left in between. In nucleotides, the CDR3 is TGTGCCAGCAGTTACGGGGGGGACGACAGTCGGGGCTACACCTTC. Translated, it gives CASSYGGDDSRGYTF.

The chain couples TRBV7-2 to TRBJ2-7; TRBD1 might be the D (5 bases). Germline V lookup: CDR1 SGHTA, CDR2 FQGNSA. V was shortened by 3 bases and J by 2 bases, with 11 bases between the two germline ends. The CDR3 runs 14 residues. CDR3 nucleotides: TGTGCCAGCAGCTTCACAAAGGGGCCCTACGAGCAGTACTTC. Protein sequence: CASSFTKGPYEQYF.

The V and J genes are TRBV4-2 and TRBJ2-5; the match to TRBD2 covers 16 bases. With 1 base clipped from V and 5 bases from J, the junction kept 19 bases outside the gene matches. CDR3 size: 22 residues. The germline V gene encodes CDR1 LGHNA and CDR2 YNFKEQ. CDR3 nucleotide sequence: TGTGCCAGCAGCCAAGTTTCGGCGCAGGCGGGACTAGCGGGAGGGGAGGGGGAGACCCAGTACTTC. Translating it yields CASSQVSAQAGLAGGEGETQYF.

This clone was seen a few times. V is TRBV5-5 and J is TRBJ2-7; 11 bases align to TRBD1. The CDR3 totals 15 residues. V was pared by 1 base and J by 6 bases, with 6 bases of the junction left unmatched. The germline V gene has CDR1 SGHKS and CDR2 YYEKEE (reference sequence). In DNA form, the CDR3 reads TGTGCCAGCAGCTTGACCGGGACAGGGGGGCGCGAGCAGTACTTC. Residues: CASSLTGTGGREQYF.

The chain employs TRBV7-8 and TRBJ2-7; D uncertain. The CDR3 extends over 13 amino acids. Per the germline V gene, CDR1 is SGHVS and CDR2 is FQNEAQ. Trimming took off 3 bases at V and 4 bases at J, with 10 bases between the two ends. CDR3: CASSFEYTYEQYF. The CDR3, as DNA: TGTGCCAGCAGCTTCGAATACACGTACGAGCAGTACTTC.

The chain combines TRBV2 with TRBJ2-1; D unclear. Per germline, CDR1 SNHLY and CDR2 FYNNEI. CDR3 length equals 10 residues. The ends were cut back, 7 bases at V and 8 bases at J, with 6 bases in the middle. CDR3 in amino acids: CASIRDEQFF. The CDR3 DNA follows: TGTGCCAGCATTCGGGATGAGCAGTTCTTC.

The CDR3 reads CASSDVGLSSYNEQFF. The CDR3 nucleotides read TGTGCCAGCAGTGACGTGGGGTTGAGCTCCTACAATGAGCAGTTCTTC. V and J are TRBV6-1 and TRBJ2-1, with D hard to call. Germline V gene lookup returns CDR1 MNHNS and CDR2 SASEGT. The CDR3 is made up of 16 amino acids. Trimming left V 3 bases short and J 0 bases short, with 12 bases between.

This clone was observed a handful of times. The chain links TRBV5-6 to TRBJ1-2; 9 bases match TRBD1. Germline loops: CDR1 SGHDT, CDR2 YYEEEE. The CDR3 runs 15 residues. The V gene end was trimmed by 1 base and the J gene end by 5 bases; junction bases not matched to a gene: 6. The CDR3 region has the DNA TGTGCCAGCAGCTTGAGGGACAGGGTTGGATATGGCTACACCTTC. Its protein product is CASSLRDRVGYGYTF. The variable domain in full, with the rest retrieved from reference TRBV5-6 and TRBJ1-2, is DAGVTQSPTHLIKTRGQQVTLRCSPKSGHDTVSWYQQALGQGPQFIFQYYEEEERQRGNFPDRFSGHQFPNYSSELNVNALLLGDSALYLCASSLRDRVGYGYTFGSGTRLTVV.

The V and J genes are TRBV10-3 and TRBJ2-7; 9 bases align to TRBD2. V dropped 0 bases and J dropped 0; count of bases not matched to a gene: 3. Germline CDR1 reads ENHRY; CDR2 reads SYGVKD. The CDR3 covers 16 residues. This CDR3 reads CAISESLAGASYEQYF. CDR3 nucleotide sequence: TGTGCCATCAGTGAGTCGTTAGCGGGGGCCTCCTACGAGCAGTACTTC.

The rearrangement joins TRBV6-4 to TRBJ2-3; maybe TRBD2 (5 bases). Trimming took off 6 bases at V and 6 bases at J, with 13 bases between the two ends. The CDR3 extends over 13 amino acids. Germline CDR1 reads MRHNA; CDR2 reads SNTAGT. CDR3 nucleotides: TGTGCCAGCAGCGCTCAATCGGGGGATACGCAGTATTTT. Its protein product is CASSAQSGDTQYF.

The chain uses TRBV19 and TRBJ2-1; 11 bases fit TRBD2. CDR1 and CDR2 from the germline V gene are LNHDA and SQIVND (reference sequence). CDR3 size: 15 residues. The V and J ends lost 8 bases and 5 bases, in that order; junction bases with no gene match: 8. The CDR3: CASLKSGLADNEQFF. In DNA form, the CDR3 reads TGTGCCAGTCTTAAATCGGGACTAGCGGACAATGAGCAGTTCTTC.

The chain joins TRBV25-1 to TRBJ2-7; D is possibly TRBD2 (5 bases). CDR3 length equals 13 residues. CDR1 is MGHDK, CDR2 SYGVNS, per germline. Trimming removed 4 bases from V and 5 bases from J, with 12 bases in between. CDR3 sequence (DNA): TGTGCCAGCAGTGTTCCTTCGGGGAACGAGCAGTACTTC. This sequence encodes CASSVPSGNEQYF.

The CDR3 loop is CASSLGRRSDTQYF. In DNA form, the CDR3 reads TGTGCCAGCAGCTTAGGCAGGCGGTCAGATACGCAGTATTTT. The rearrangement links TRBV7-8 to TRBJ2-3, with no clear D. This CDR3 comprises 14 residues. CDR1 SGHVS and CDR2 FQNEAQ come from the germline V gene. The V gene lost 1 base and the J gene lost 4 bases, with 9 bases spanning the gap. Looking up the rest from reference TRBV7-8 and TRBJ2-3 gives the full variable domain: GAGVSQSPRYKVAKRGQDVALRCDPISGHVSLFWYQQALGQGPEFLTYFQNEAQLDKSGLPSDRFFAERPEGSVSTLKIQRTQQEDSAVYLCASSLGRRSDTQYFGPGTRLTVL.

The chain combines TRBV7-2 with TRBJ2-3; D gene uncertain. The CDR3 has 15 residues. The V gene lost 1 base and the J gene lost 2 bases, with 10 bases spanning the gap. CDR1 and CDR2 from the germline V gene are SGHTA and FQGNSA. In DNA form, the CDR3 reads TGTGCCAGCAGCTTAGTGGGCCTTTTCACAGATACGCAGTATTTT. Translation gives CASSLVGLFTDTQYF.

A word on this clone: A junction boundary mismatches the germline segment, possibly from a read error. The V call is TRBV4-2, the J call TRBJ1-5, with 7 bases fitting TRBD1. The CDR3 contains 16 residues. Germline assignment: CDR1 LGHNA and CDR2 YNFKEQ. CDR3 DNA sequence: TGTGCCAGCAGCCACCCGGCCACAGGGGCGAATCGGCCCCAGCATTTT. This sequence encodes CASSHPATGANRPQHF.

V usage is TRBV3-1 (or the pseudogene TRBV3-2) and J usage is TRBJ2-2; D is possibly TRBD1 (5 bases). Germline V gives CDR1 LGHDT, CDR2 YNNKEL (reference sequence). This CDR3 contains 16 residues. V lost 4 bases and J lost 0, with 12 bases in between. The CDR3 sequence: CASSPRTLANTGELFF. CDR3 nucleotides: TGTGCCAGCAGCCCCCGGACACTCGCGAACACCGGGGAGCTGTTTTTT.